The 30 T cell receptor beta chains below all came from one sample that was sequenced in a study of OX40 agonist ivuxolimab in advanced cancers. The method was the immunoSEQ multiplex PCR assay. Not all clones reach the TCRdb copy of this immuneACCESS table, which keeps in-frame sequences only. Checked studies attribute under half of the gap to unresolved V genes and leave the rest unexplained. The sample table lists under 30,000 clones, about nine tenths of them with a count of one. The leading ten clones occupy approximately 9% of the sample. Sequenced here: CD4+ or CD8+ T cells sorted from blood, sampled in a trial of the OX40 agonist ivuxolimab. These receptors originate from an adult with an advanced solid tumor such as melanoma, head and neck, liver or kidney cancer.

The rearrangement joins TRBV27 to TRBJ1-2; a weak D match, TRBD1 (5 bases). V was pared by 2 bases and J by 2 bases, with 9 bases between. This CDR3 has 14 amino acids. The germline CDR1 and CDR2 sequences are MNHEY and SMNVEV (reference sequence). The CDR3: CASSLGRANYGYTF. For the CDR3, the DNA is TGTGCCAGCAGTTTAGGCAGGGCCAACTATGGCTACACCTTC.

The table lists this clone with a few counts. The chain carries TRBV6-5 and TRBJ1-2; tentatively, D is TRBD1 (6 bases). Trimming shortened V by 6 bases and J by 3 bases, and 11 bases separated the two germline ends. Per the germline V gene, CDR1 is MNHEY and CDR2 is SVGAGI. The CDR3 totals 13 residues. The CDR3 protein is CASRSGEDYGYTF. In DNA, the CDR3 is TGTGCCAGCAGGTCAGGGGAGGACTATGGCTACACCTTC.

The V gene is TRBV27, the J gene TRBJ1-2; no definite D call. CDR3 length: 14 amino acids. Trimming left V 0 bases short and J 8 bases short, with 13 bases between. Germline loops: CDR1 MNHEY, CDR2 SMNVEV (reference sequence). The CDR3 here is CASSLSPSHWGYTF. CDR3 nucleotide sequence: TGTGCCAGCAGTTTATCCCCAAGTCACTGGGGCTACACCTTC.

The chain recombines TRBV5-5 with TRBJ1-2, with a weak D call TRBD1 (6 bases). The CDR3 loop spans 14 amino acids. With 3 bases removed from V and 0 bases from J, the gap between germline ends came to 9 bases. Germline CDR1 reads SGHKS; CDR2 reads YYEKEE (reference sequence). The CDR3 DNA sequence: TGTGCCAGCAGCTGGACAGACACTAACTATGGCTACACCTTC. Amino acids: CASSWTDTNYGYTF.

The rearrangement joins TRBV27 to TRBJ2-7; TRBD1 is a possible D gene (6 bases). In germline, CDR1 is MNHEY, CDR2 SMNVEV (reference sequence). This CDR3 is 14 amino acids long. Trimming stripped 6 bases from V and 0 bases from J, with 12 bases between. CDR3 DNA sequence: TGTGCCAGCAGGGGGACACTTAGCTCCTACGAGCAGTACTTC. It translates to CASRGTLSSYEQYF.

The chain recombines TRBV21-1 with TRBJ1-4; the table's D call TRBD1 went unverified against the DNA. TRBV21-1 is a pseudogene. The CDR3 totals 16 residues. The CDR3 region is CASSNEPTGLNEKLFF. The DNA for the CDR3 is TGTGCCAGCAGCAATGAACCGACAGGCCTGAATGAAAAACTGTTTTTT.

V gene TRBV12-2 combines with J gene TRBJ2-6; the D call in the table, TRBD1, was not verified against the DNA. TRBV12-2 is a documented pseudogene. The CDR3 is made up of 24 amino acids. The CDR3 loop reads CASRALGGVGQVSQEGSGANVLTF. DNA of the CDR3: TGTGCAAGTCGCGCCCTAGGCGGTGTGGGACAGGTTAGCCAAGAGGGCTCTGGGGCCAACGTCCTGACTTTC.

This clone showed up just once. The rearrangement links TRBV18 to TRBJ1-2; the match to TRBD1 covers 7 bases. Germline assignment: CDR1 KGHSH and CDR2 LQKENI. The trim removed 6 bases at V and 1 base at J, leaving 14 bases unmatched. The CDR3 has 17 residues. CDR3 in DNA: TGTGCCAGCTCGCCTCCCGAGACAGGGATTCTTAACTATGGCTACACCTTC. Amino acid sequence: CASSPPETGILNYGYTF.

The rearrangement uses TRBV5-6 and TRBJ2-2, with D perhaps matching TRBD1 (5 bases). The CDR3 length is 13 residues. V lost 0 bases and J 10 bases, leaving 10 bases between the germline ends. Germline lookup yields CDR1 SGHDT and CDR2 YYEEEE. The CDR3: CASSLGGSLELFF. CDR3 sequence (DNA): TGTGCCAGCAGCTTGGGGGGCTCGTTGGAGCTGTTTTTT. Full variable domain (rest looked up from reference TRBV5-6 and TRBJ2-2): DAGVTQSPTHLIKTRGQQVTLRCSPKSGHDTVSWYQQALGQGPQFIFQYYEEEERQRGNFPDRFSGHQFPNYSSELNVNALLLGDSALYLCASSLGGSLELFFGEGSRLTVL.

CDR3 residues: CASSTRQGYSYEQYF. DNA of the CDR3: TGTGCCAGCAGCACGAGACAGGGATACTCCTACGAGCAGTACTTC. The chain recombines TRBV13 with TRBJ2-7; TRBD1 agrees at 7 bases. Germline-derived CDR1 and CDR2 are PRHDT and FYEKMQ (reference sequence). The CDR3 has 15 amino acids. V lost 5 bases and J lost 0; bases outside the gene matches: 7.

In this sample, this clone turned up a few times. The chain joins TRBV5-1 to TRBJ2-3; the D gene is possibly TRBD1 (6 bases). Trimming stripped 8 bases from V and 1 base from J, with 17 bases between. Per the germline V gene, CDR1 is SGHRS and CDR2 is YFSETQ. This CDR3 spans 15 amino acids. The CDR3 DNA follows: TGCGCCAGTAGAAGCACAGGGTGGGGCACAGATACGCAGTATTTT. It codes for CASRSTGWGTDTQYF.

The J gene is TRBJ1-5, the V gene TRBV7-2; the D gene is possibly TRBD1 (6 bases). V lost 5 bases to trimming and J lost 3 bases, with 11 bases between them. The CDR3 has 14 amino acids. Germline V lookup: CDR1 SGHTA, CDR2 FQGNSA. The CDR3 sequence: CASSPHRDNQPQHF. Here the CDR3 DNA reads TGTGCCAGCAGCCCACACAGGGACAATCAGCCCCAGCATTTT. The variable domain in full, completed from reference TRBV7-2 and TRBJ1-5, reads GAGVSQSPSNKVTEKGKDVELRCDPISGHTALYWYRQSLGQGLEFLIYFQGNSAPDKSGLPSDRFSAERTGGSVSTLTIQRTQQEDSAVYLCASSPHRDNQPQHFGDGTRLSIL.

The V call is TRBV5-1, the J call TRBJ2-7; no firm D call. Germline CDR1 SGHRS, CDR2 YFSETQ. V gave up 2 bases and J gave up 2 bases, with 8 bases separating them. The CDR3 sequence is 13 residues long. CDR3 loop: CASSFTAAYEQYF. The CDR3 nucleotides read TGCGCCAGCAGCTTCACGGCTGCCTACGAGCAGTACTTC.

The gene calls are TRBV27 and TRBJ1-1; tentatively, D is TRBD1 (6 bases). Trimming removed 2 bases at V and 1 base at J, with 17 bases between. In germline, CDR1 is MNHEY, CDR2 SMNVEV (reference sequence). The length of the CDR3 is 17 residues. CDR3 sequence (DNA): TGTGCCAGCAGTTTAGCCATCCCGGGACACCAGAACACTGAAGCTTTCTTT. This sequence encodes CASSLAIPGHQNTEAFF.

The rearrangement uses TRBV6-6 and TRBJ2-2; D uncertain. Germline V gene sequence: CDR1 MNHNY, CDR2 SVGAGI (reference sequence). The germline V and J ends were trimmed by 6 bases and 6 bases, with 11 bases remaining between them. This CDR3 spans 13 amino acids. In DNA, the CDR3 is TGTGCCAGCAGCCCCGAGACGGCCGGGGAGCTGTTTTTT. Translated, it gives CASSPETAGELFF.

J is TRBJ2-2 and V is TRBV7-6, with 7 bases identical to TRBD1. Germline CDR1 SGHVS, CDR2 FNYEAQ. The CDR3 runs 16 residues. The junction had 11 bases not matched to a gene; V was cut back by 5 bases and J by 5 bases. In DNA, the CDR3 is TGTGCCAGCAGCCCAGTGGGGACAGATTTTACCGGGGAGCTGTTTTTT. Amino acid sequence: CASSPVGTDFTGELFF.

CDR3 residues: CASSGTGSGNTIYF. The CDR3 DNA reads TGTGCCAGTAGTGGTACAGGCTCTGGAAACACCATATATTTT. This chain uses TRBV19 with TRBJ1-3, with D possibly matching TRBD1 (5 bases). From germline, CDR1 is LNHDA and CDR2 SQIVND (reference sequence). The length of the CDR3 is 14 residues. The V end lost 5 bases, the J end lost 0 bases, and 8 bases lay between the germline ends.

The genes are TRBV6-4 and TRBJ2-3, with TRBD2 matching over 7 bases. With V trimmed by 0 bases and J by 1 base, 4 bases remained unmatched. Germline lookup yields CDR1 MRHNA and CDR2 SNTAGT. This CDR3 is built from 16 residues. The CDR3 loop is CASSDSASGGTDTQYF. The CDR3 nucleotides read TGTGCCAGCAGTGACTCGGCTAGCGGTGGCACAGATACGCAGTATTTT.

The chain employs TRBV27 and TRBJ2-3; 7 bases map to TRBD1. In germline, CDR1 is MNHEY, CDR2 SMNVEV (reference sequence). Unmatched junction bases numbered 8, after V lost 5 bases and J lost 0 bases. The CDR3 is made up of 16 amino acids. DNA of the CDR3: TGTGCCAGCAGTCTGGGGACAGCTCCTAGCACAGATACGCAGTATTTT. Translated: CASSLGTAPSTDTQYF.

The chain recombines TRBV19 with TRBJ2-3, with unresolved D. Deletions cut 1 base from V and 5 bases from J, with 1 base between. The CDR3 has 11 amino acids. In germline, CDR1 is LNHDA, CDR2 SQIVND (reference sequence). For the CDR3, the DNA is TGTGCCAGTAGTATAGGAGATACGCAGTATTTT. Protein: CASSIGDTQYF. The whole variable domain, filled in from reference TRBV19 and TRBJ2-3, reads DGGITQSPKYLFRKEGQNVTLSCEQNLNHDAMYWYRQDPGQGLRLIYYSQIVNDFQKGDIAEGYSVSREKKESFPLTVTSAQKNPTAFYLCASSIGDTQYFGPGTRLTVL.

This clone was detected only once. The chain uses TRBV29-1 and TRBJ1-1, with TRBD1 as a possible D gene (6 bases). V lost 8 bases, J lost 4 bases, and 14 bases lay in between. The CDR3 runs to 12 residues. Germline assignment: CDR1 SQVTM and CDR2 ANQGSEA. The CDR3 sequence is CSIWRGGTEAFF. CDR3 coding DNA: TGCAGCATCTGGAGGGGGGGCACTGAAGCTTTCTTT. Complete variable domain (other parts from reference TRBV29-1 and TRBJ1-1): SAVISQKPSRDICQRGTSLTIQCQVDSQVTMMFWYRQQPGQSLTLIATANQGSEATYESGFVIDKFPISRPNLTFSTLTVSNMSPEDSSIYLCSIWRGGTEAFFGQGTRLTVV.

The chain joins TRBV6-5 to TRBJ1-1, with a tentative D call TRBD1 (6 bases). CDR1 and CDR2 from the germline V gene are MNHEY and SVGAGI. This CDR3 region has 13 residues. V was trimmed by 6 bases and J by 11 bases, leaving 19 bases between them. CDR3 nucleotide sequence: TGTGCCAGCAGCAGGGAAGGGGGTGTTGGGGCTTTCTTT. This encodes CASSREGGVGAFF.

The chain uses TRBV7-2 and TRBJ2-7; 10 nucleotides line up with TRBD2. After removal of 1 base from V and 4 bases from J, the junction contained 7 bases not matched to a gene. The CDR3 extends over 16 amino acids. Germline CDR1 and CDR2: SGHTA and FQGNSA. CDR3 loop: CASSLDRTSGRYEQYF. In DNA form, the CDR3 reads TGTGCCAGCAGCTTAGACCGGACTAGCGGACGTTACGAGCAGTACTTC.

The genes are TRBV4-1 and TRBJ1-5; no firm D call. V was shortened by 1 base and J by 4 bases, with 8 bases between the two germline ends. This CDR3 comprises 14 residues. CDR1 MGHRA and CDR2 YSYEKL come from the germline V gene. In DNA, the CDR3 is TGCGCCAGCAGCCAAGTCGCCCTAAATCAGCCCCAGCATTTT. Amino acid sequence: CASSQVALNQPQHF.

The chain employs TRBV2 and TRBJ2-1, with TRBD2 as a possible D gene (6 bases). Germline V gene data show CDR1 as SNHLY and CDR2 as FYNNEI. Trimming took 1 base from V and 6 from J, leaving 10 bases between them. The CDR3 spans 14 residues. Written as DNA, the CDR3 is TGTGCCAGCAGTGAAGACGGTAGCGGCAATGAGCAGTTCTTC. Encoded protein: CASSEDGSGNEQFF.

The J gene is TRBJ2-2, the V gene TRBV7-6, with D uncertain. The CDR3 consists of 13 residues. Trimming cost V 5 bases and J 1 base, with 5 bases left between them. Germline-derived CDR1 and CDR2 are SGHVS and FNYEAQ. The CDR3 loop reads CASSPGNTGELFF. In DNA, the CDR3 is TGTGCCAGCAGCCCCGGGAACACCGGGGAGCTGTTTTTT.

The chain joins TRBV2 to TRBJ2-7; TRBD1 or TRBD2 may be the D gene (5 bases each). This CDR3 spans 15 amino acids. V was pared by 2 bases and J by 4 bases, with 15 bases between. The germline CDR1 and CDR2 sequences are SNHLY and FYNNEI. DNA of the CDR3: TGTGCCAGCAGTGAACTAAGGGACGTTAGATACGAGCAGTACTTC. It translates to CASSELRDVRYEQYF. Complete variable domain (other parts from reference TRBV2 and TRBJ2-7): EPEVTQTPSHQVTQMGQEVILRCVPISNHLYFYWYRQILGQKVEFLVSFYNNEISEKSEIFDDQFSVERPDGSNFTLKIRSTKLEDSAMYFCASSELRDVRYEQYFGPGTRLTVT.

This chain joins TRBV28 and TRBJ1-2, with TRBD1 matching over 8 bases. The V gene end was trimmed by 3 bases and the J gene end by 3 bases; junction bases not matched to a gene: 0. Per germline, CDR1 MDHEN and CDR2 SYDVKM. There are 13 residues in the CDR3. The DNA for the CDR3 is TGTGCCAGCAGTTTGACAGGGGACTATGGCTACACCTTC. Translating gives CASSLTGDYGYTF.

V and J are TRBV5-5 and TRBJ2-7; D remains ambiguous. This CDR3 has 14 residues. CDR1 is SGHKS, CDR2 YYEKEE, per germline (reference sequence). V lost 1 base to trimming and J lost 0 bases, with 8 bases between them. The CDR3 region has the DNA TGTGCCAGCAGCTTGTTCGGTGCCTCCTACGAGCAGTACTTC. Its protein is CASSLFGASYEQYF.

The chain has TRBV9 and TRBJ2-3; D uncertain. Germline V gene lookup returns CDR1 SGDLS and CDR2 YYNGEE. The length of the CDR3 is 12 residues. Trimming took off 3 bases at V and 3 bases at J, with 5 bases between the two ends. The CDR3 loop reads CASSANTDTQYF. In DNA, the CDR3 is TGTGCCAGCAGCGCCAATACAGATACGCAGTATTTT.